This T cell receptor (beta chain) was captured in a study of spatial heterogeneity in lung cancer. Study overall: As counted in raw reads, each unique TCR and UMI combination appeared more than ten times on average.

Each molecule of TCR cDNA was tagged with one unique molecular identifier. TCRdb reanalysed the 5' RACE reads using MiXCR and keeps one entry per CDR3 protein. The table includes about 7,000 distinct CDR3 sequences, approximately 20% detected once. This clonotype is medium-sized (0.01 to 0.1%). Its antigen is not identified. Documented time point: sample taken at primary tumor resection. Study-wide results and caveats: Counts of expanded intratumoral alpha and beta TCRs tracked tumor mutation counts. Ubiquitous and regional nonsynonymous mutations were each tracked by the matching count of ubiquitous or regional expanded TCRs.

The ends lost 6 bases at V and 7 bases at J; junction bases unmatched: 8. The CDR3 is 13 amino acids. Per the germline V gene, CDR1 is DFQATT and CDR2 is SNEGSKA (reference sequence). This TCR was sampled from a female donor with early-stage non-small cell lung cancer. The sequenced sample was lung tumor tissue, obtained at surgery. The V call is TRBV20-1, the J call TRBJ1-5; 8 bases are a match to TRBD1. CDR3 residues: CSASDRGRQPQHF. The CDR3 nucleotides read TGCAGTGCCAGCGACAGGGGAAGACAGCCCCAGCATTTT.